This T cell receptor beta chain was recovered during a study of cytomegalovirus exposure and HLA in healthy donors. Study-wide results and caveats: There were some public TCRs occurring in many donors, but most TCR sequences were rare. Investigators reported about 160 TCR beta chains as tied to cytomegalovirus. In a later analysis, TCR association rates varied by HLA locus: DRB1 most, HLA-C fewest. In vitro data verified a few CMV-associated chains as specific for CMV antigens.

Germline loops: CDR1 SNHLY, CDR2 FYNNEI. This CDR3 contains 12 residues. Trimming shortened V by 7 bases and J by 8 bases, and 14 bases separated the two germline ends. This clone was detected only a few times. Its antigen is unidentified. In the PCR, 60 Vbeta and 13 Jbeta primers were used. Only in-frame clones appear in the TCRdb table, and some are missing; sequencing was by immunoSEQ multiplex PCR. The top ten clones hold nearly 8.5% of a sample with under 200,000 clones, around 83% of them seen once. This clonotype was obtained from a male donor in good health and CMV-seropositive. The genes are TRBV2 and TRBJ1-2, with D perhaps matching TRBD1 (5 bases). Sequencing was done on a sample of PBMCs. The CDR3 nucleotides read TGTGCCAGCAACCTACAGGCCTCCGGCTACACCTTC. It translates to CASNLQASGYTF.